This T cell receptor beta chain came from a study of tumor-infiltrating lymphocytes in localized non-small cell lung cancer. Whole-study context: Tumor tissue and non-adjacent uninvolved lung came from each patient. General study points: Different pieces of the same tissue went to different assays, confounding technical variation with intratumor heterogeneity. Available tissue quantity limited TCR sequencing to a patient subset. Compared with uninvolved lung, tumors showed higher T cell infiltration by TCRbeta sequencing.

The CDR3 is made up of 13 amino acids. V shed 5 bases and J shed 2 bases, with 7 bases lying between them. The germline V gene encodes CDR1 SNHLY and CDR2 FYNNEI. This clone showed up just once. Its specificity is unknown. The assay was immunoSEQ multiplex PCR, and TCRdb's table has in-frame clones only and misses some. The table records 15,000 or so clones, 70% to 90% of them present only once. This clonotype was sampled from a human donor with non-small cell lung cancer. The rearrangement links TRBV2 to TRBJ1-3; unclear D gene. The sequenced sample consisted of uninvolved lung tissue not adjacent to the tumor. CDR3 sequence reads: CASSYDPGNTIYF. The CDR3 DNA reads TGTGCCAGCAGTTACGACCCTGGAAACACCATATATTTT.